Listed below are T cell receptor beta chains from one sample, sequenced in a study of cytomegalovirus exposure and HLA in healthy donors. Produced via immunoSEQ multiplex PCR; TCRdb's table is partial and in-frame only. The sample has approximately 100,000 clones; 60% to 70% are singletons. Source material: PBMCs. The source of these receptors is a man aged 25-45 years in good health and CMV-seropositive. Each CDR3 is given with its conserved first and last residue. D genes are given only for firm matches. Clone size is not always given. Where it is, it says once, few, many or a class for expanded clones.

D gene,clone size,J gene,V gene,CDR3 DNA,CDR3 protein
-,-,TRBJ1-1,TRBV6-6,TGTGCCAGCAGTTACTCAAGACAGACCTTGAACACTGAAGCTTTCTTT,CASSYSRQTLNTEAFF
-,-,TRBJ1-4,TRBV27,TGTGCCAGCAGACCCTCAGGGGCCCTTAATGAAAAACTGTTTTTT,CASRPSGALNEKLFF
-,-,TRBJ1-6,TRBV6-5,TGTGCCAGCAGTTACTCGAACAGGCTGGGTTCACCCCTCCACTTT,CASSYSNRLGSPLHF
TRBD1,-,TRBJ1-1,TRBV6-6,TGTGCCAGCAGCCACGGGACAGGGGAAAGGGACACTGAAGCTTTCTTT,CASSHGTGERDTEAFF
TRBD1,once,TRBJ1-5,TRBV5-8,TGTGCCAGCAGCTTTGGGACAGGGGGCAATCAGCCCCAGCATTTT,CASSFGTGGNQPQHF
TRBD2,-,TRBJ2-3,TRBV6-6,TGTGCCAGCAGTTATAGTGGGGGGGCAGATACGCAGTATTTT,CASSYSGGADTQYF
-,-,TRBJ1-5,TRBV2,TGTGCCAGCAGTTTCCAGGGGAATCAGCCCCAGCATTTT,CASSFQGNQPQHF
-,-,TRBJ1-2,TRBV27,TGTGCCAGCAGTTTATCTCAGGGTGCTGGCTACACCTTC,CASSLSQGAGYTF
TRBD2,-,TRBJ2-4,TRBV5-1,TGCGCCAGCAGCTTGCGGACCCAGGGACTAGACAAAAACATTCAGTACTTC,CASSLRTQGLDKNIQYF
TRBD2,-,TRBJ2-7,TRBV5-1,TGCGCCAGCAGCTCTGCGGGGGGCCTCTACGAGCAGTACTTC,CASSSAGGLYEQYF
-,-,TRBJ2-3,TRBV7-9,TGTGCCAGCAGCTCACACAGGGACAGCACAGATACGCAGTATTTT,CASSSHRDSTDTQYF
-,-,TRBJ1-1,TRBV19,TGTGCCAGTAGTATCGACTCTTTGAGCGGTGAAGCTTTCTTT,CASSIDSLSGEAFF
-,-,TRBJ1-1,TRBV6-5,TGTGCCAGCAGTTACTCGCGTACTGAAGCTTTCTTT,CASSYSRTEAFF
-,-,TRBJ2-7,TRBV6-5,TGTGCCAGCAGTTACCCCTGGGACACCCCCTACGAGCAGTACTTC,CASSYPWDTPYEQYF
TRBD1,-,TRBJ2-3,TRBV5-4,TGTGCCAGCAGTACGGGACAGGGGGGCACAGATACGCAGTATTTT,CASSTGQGGTDTQYF
TRBD1,-,TRBJ1-2,TRBV2,TGTGCCAGCAGAAGAGAGACAGGGCTCGGAGGCTACACCTTC,CASRRETGLGGYTF
TRBD1,-,TRBJ2-1,TRBV9,TGTGCCAGCAGCATCGAGGGGGCCAATGTACATGAGCAGTTCTTC,CASSIEGANVHEQFF
-,-,TRBJ2-5,TRBV7-2,TGTGCCAGCAGCTTAGGTGGCAGGGTAGACGAGACCCAGTACTTC,CASSLGGRVDETQYF
TRBD2,-,TRBJ2-1,TRBV5-1,TGCGCCAGCACCCTAGCCCGGACTAGCAAGGGTGAGCAGTTCTTC,CASTLARTSKGEQFF
TRBD1,-,TRBJ2-3,TRBV13,TGTGCCAGCAGCCGGACAGGGAGAGATACGCAGTATTTT,CASSRTGRDTQYF
-,once,TRBJ1-1,TRBV19,TGTGCCAGTAGTATCGGTCCGAACACTGAAGCTTTCTTT,CASSIGPNTEAFF
-,-,TRBJ2-7,TRBV5-1,TGCGCCAGCAGCTTGGCACAGACCTACGAGCAGTACTTC,CASSLAQTYEQYF
-,-,TRBJ2-5,TRBV4-1,TGCGCCAGCAGCCAACGTGAGACAGAAGAGACCCAGTACTTC,CASSQRETEETQYF
-,-,TRBJ1-2,TRBV6-1,TGTGCCAGCAGTGACCTCTATGGCTACACCTTC,CASSDLYGYTF
-,few,TRBJ2-1,TRBV5-5,TGTGCCAGCAGCTATGGGAGCTCCTACAATGAGCAGTTCTTC,CASSYGSSYNEQFF
TRBD1,-,TRBJ1-1,TRBV6-5,TGTGCCAGCAGTTACTTACCGGGACAGGGGAGCACTGAAGCTTTCTTT,CASSYLPGQGSTEAFF
TRBD2,-,TRBJ2-7,TRBV6-5,TGTGCCAGCAGTTACTCGGGGGGGGTAACCTACGAGCAGTACTTC,CASSYSGGVTYEQYF
-,-,TRBJ2-1,TRBV9,TGTGCCAGCAGCGCCGGGGCCTACAATGAGCAGTTCTTC,CASSAGAYNEQFF
TRBD1,few,TRBJ2-3,TRBV6-5,TGTGCCAGCAGTTACTCGGGACAGTACCATTTT,CASSYSGQYHF
TRBD2,-,TRBJ2-1,TRBV7-2,TGTGCCAGCAGACCCCCGAATAGCGGGGCCCACAATGAGCAGTTCTTC,CASRPPNSGAHNEQFF
-,-,TRBJ1-3,TRBV7-9,TGTGCCAGCAGCTTAGCGGTACGGGGCTCTGGAAACACCATATATTTT,CASSLAVRGSGNTIYF